The rows below give T cell receptor beta chains drawn from one sample of a study of shared clonotypes between healthy human individuals. Data came from immunoSEQ multiplex PCR; TCRdb stores just in-frame clones and leaves some out. Here the sample spans about 550,000 clones, around 95% being singletons. Sequenced input: naive CD8+ T cells sorted from blood. These TCRs come from a young woman in good health. Each CDR3 is given with its conserved first and last residue. The order of the fields is CDR3 protein, CDR3 DNA, V gene, J gene, clone size, D gene. A D gene is named only where the DNA matches it firmly. Rows give clone size only sometimes, using once, few, many, or a class for an expanded clone.

CDR3aa: CASSFVLVGGNEQFF; CDR3nt: TGTGCCAGCAGCTTCGTACTAGTGGGGGGCAATGAGCAGTTCTTC; v_gene: TRBV7-9; j_gene: TRBJ2-1; abundance: -; d_gene: -
CDR3aa: CASSLGTVYEQYF; CDR3nt: TGTGCCAGCAGCTTAGGGACCGTATACGAGCAGTACTTC; v_gene: TRBV11-3; j_gene: TRBJ2-7; abundance: -; d_gene: -
CDR3aa: CASSSSSGANVLTF; CDR3nt: TGTGCCAGTAGTAGTTCCTCTGGGGCCAACGTCCTGACTTTC; v_gene: TRBV19; j_gene: TRBJ2-6; abundance: -; d_gene: -
CDR3aa: CASTFIAGTYEQYF; CDR3nt: TGTGCCAGCACGTTTATAGCGGGAACGTACGAGCAGTACTTC; v_gene: TRBV2; j_gene: TRBJ2-7; abundance: -; d_gene: TRBD2
CDR3aa: CASSSNRGRTEAFF; CDR3nt: TGTGCCAGCAGCTCCAACAGGGGGCGAACTGAAGCTTTCTTT; v_gene: TRBV4-2; j_gene: TRBJ1-1; abundance: -; d_gene: TRBD1
CDR3aa: CASTPIDRVYSETQYF; CDR3nt: TGTGCCTCCACACCCATTGACAGGGTGTACTCTGAGACCCAGTACTTC; v_gene: TRBV2; j_gene: TRBJ2-5; abundance: -; d_gene: TRBD1
CDR3aa: CASSPDDRGTEAFF; CDR3nt: TGCGCCAGCAGTCCTGACGACAGGGGCACTGAAGCTTTCTTT; v_gene: TRBV4-1; j_gene: TRBJ1-1; abundance: -; d_gene: TRBD1
CDR3aa: CASSPPGNYEQYF; CDR3nt: TGTGCCAGCAGCCCCCCGGGGAACTACGAGCAGTACTTC; v_gene: TRBV7-3; j_gene: TRBJ2-7; abundance: -; d_gene: -
CDR3aa: CASSVNRDRGPNEQYF; CDR3nt: TGTGCCAGCAGCGTAAACCGGGACAGGGGGCCCAACGAGCAGTACTTC; v_gene: TRBV9; j_gene: TRBJ2-7; abundance: -; d_gene: TRBD1
CDR3aa: CSVVDWTSDGYTF; CDR3nt: TGCAGCGTTGTTGATTGGACAAGTGATGGCTACACCTTC; v_gene: TRBV29-1; j_gene: TRBJ1-2; abundance: few; d_gene: -
CDR3aa: CASSGGNNEQFF; CDR3nt: TGCGCCAGCAGTGGGGGAAACAATGAGCAGTTCTTC; v_gene: TRBV5-1; j_gene: TRBJ2-1; abundance: -; d_gene: -
CDR3aa: CASSQRLAGDYEQYF; CDR3nt: TGCGCCAGCAGCCAGCGACTAGCGGGAGATTACGAGCAGTACTTC; v_gene: TRBV4-1; j_gene: TRBJ2-7; abundance: -; d_gene: TRBD2
CDR3aa: CSVVPGLEVGNYEQYF; CDR3nt: TGCAGCGTTGTTCCGGGACTAGAGGTTGGGAACTACGAGCAGTACTTC; v_gene: TRBV29-1; j_gene: TRBJ2-7; abundance: -; d_gene: TRBD2
CDR3aa: CASSLEASGYNEQFF; CDR3nt: TGTGCCAGCAGCTTGGAGGCTAGCGGATACAATGAGCAGTTCTTC; v_gene: TRBV5-5; j_gene: TRBJ2-1; abundance: once; d_gene: TRBD2
CDR3aa: CASSFYRDTGELFF; CDR3nt: TGTGCCAGCAGTTTCTACAGGGACACCGGGGAGCTGTTTTTT; v_gene: TRBV28; j_gene: TRBJ2-2; abundance: once; d_gene: -
CDR3aa: CASSYRQGGTSYTNYGYTF; CDR3nt: TGTGCCAGCAGCTACCGACAGGGAGGCACATCATACACTAACTATGGCTACACCTTC; v_gene: TRBV7-6; j_gene: TRBJ1-2; abundance: -; d_gene: TRBD1
CDR3aa: CASSRTLEETQYF; CDR3nt: TGTGCCAGCAGCCGAACCCTAGAAGAGACCCAGTACTTC; v_gene: TRBV28; j_gene: TRBJ2-5; abundance: once; d_gene: -
CDR3aa: CASSLSRASGANVLTF; CDR3nt: TGTGCCAGCAGCTTGTCCCGTGCGTCTGGGGCCAACGTCCTGACTTTC; v_gene: TRBV5-5; j_gene: TRBJ2-6; abundance: -; d_gene: -
CDR3aa: CASSFKFSGNTIYF; CDR3nt: TGTGCCAGCAGCTTTAAATTCTCTGGAAACACCATATATTTT; v_gene: TRBV11-2; j_gene: TRBJ1-3; abundance: -; d_gene: -
CDR3aa: CASSSPMGKAKNIQYF; CDR3nt: TGTGCCAGCAGTTCTCCCATGGGGAAAGCCAAAAACATTCAGTACTTC; v_gene: TRBV27; j_gene: TRBJ2-4; abundance: -; d_gene: -
CDR3aa: CASSVAPGSTEAFF; CDR3nt: TGTGCCAGCAGCGTAGCCCCAGGGAGTACTGAAGCTTTCTTT; v_gene: TRBV9; j_gene: TRBJ1-1; abundance: -; d_gene: -
CDR3aa: CASSLALLETNTEAFF; CDR3nt: TGTGCCAGCAGCTTAGCACTACTAGAGACGAACACTGAAGCTTTCTTT; v_gene: TRBV11-2; j_gene: TRBJ1-1; abundance: -; d_gene: -
CDR3aa: CASSWDRRPDQPQHF; CDR3nt: TGTGCCAGCAGTTGGGACAGGCGCCCGGATCAGCCCCAGCATTTT; v_gene: TRBV28; j_gene: TRBJ1-5; abundance: few; d_gene: TRBD1
CDR3aa: CASTPVQDRVSEQYF; CDR3nt: TGTGCCAGCACCCCAGTCCAGGACAGGGTCTCCGAGCAGTACTTC; v_gene: TRBV28; j_gene: TRBJ2-7; abundance: -; d_gene: TRBD1
CDR3aa: CASSFTQGKGEKLFF; CDR3nt: TGTGCCAGCAGCTTCACTCAGGGGAAGGGTGAAAAACTGTTTTTT; v_gene: TRBV11-2; j_gene: TRBJ1-4; abundance: -; d_gene: -
CDR3aa: CASRPRGQGLVTDTQYF; CDR3nt: TGTGCCAGTAGGCCGAGGGGACAGGGACTAGTTACAGATACGCAGTATTTT; v_gene: TRBV19; j_gene: TRBJ2-3; abundance: -; d_gene: -
CDR3aa: CASSQGTSGREQFF; CDR3nt: TGCGCCAGCAGCCAAGGGACTAGCGGGCGTGAGCAGTTCTTC; v_gene: TRBV4-1; j_gene: TRBJ2-1; abundance: -; d_gene: TRBD2
CDR3aa: CASSGTSEAKNIQYF; CDR3nt: TGTGCCAGCAGTGGGACTAGCGAAGCCAAAAACATTCAGTACTTC; v_gene: TRBV28; j_gene: TRBJ2-4; abundance: -; d_gene: TRBD2
CDR3aa: CASSPTGGSYGYTF; CDR3nt: TGTGCCAGCAGCCCTACAGGGGGCAGCTATGGCTACACCTTC; v_gene: TRBV9; j_gene: TRBJ1-2; abundance: few; d_gene: TRBD1
CDR3aa: CASSPTVGGVDTQYF; CDR3nt: TGTGCCAGCAGCCCGACCGTAGGGGGCGTAGATACGCAGTATTTT; v_gene: TRBV27; j_gene: TRBJ2-3; abundance: -; d_gene: TRBD1
CDR3aa: CASSAPTPGLRYEQYF; CDR3nt: TGTGCCAGCAGTGCCCCGACCCCGGGACTTAGATACGAGCAGTACTTC; v_gene: TRBV28; j_gene: TRBJ2-7; abundance: -; d_gene: -
CDR3aa: CASQLGRFRNEQFF; CDR3nt: TGTGCCAGCCAACTCGGACGCTTTAGGAATGAGCAGTTCTTC; v_gene: TRBV28; j_gene: TRBJ2-1; abundance: -; d_gene: -
CDR3aa: CSVGPFELAGLYNEQFF; CDR3nt: TGCAGCGTTGGGCCCTTTGAGCTAGCGGGATTATACAATGAGCAGTTCTTC; v_gene: TRBV29-1; j_gene: TRBJ2-1; abundance: -; d_gene: TRBD2
CDR3aa: CAWSGPSYEQYF; CDR3nt: TGTGCCTGGAGCGGACCGAGCTACGAGCAGTACTTC; v_gene: TRBV30; j_gene: TRBJ2-7; abundance: -; d_gene: -
CDR3aa: CASSLGGGVDEQFF; CDR3nt: TGCGCCAGCAGCCTCGGTGGGGGGGTCGATGAGCAGTTCTTC; v_gene: TRBV5-1; j_gene: TRBJ2-1; abundance: -; d_gene: TRBD2